These 9 T cell receptor beta chains came from one sample sequenced in a study of blood T cell repertoires in COVID-19. The data were produced by immunoSEQ multiplex PCR, yet TCRdb's version contains in-frame clones alone and is incomplete. The table shows about 110,000 clones, with about 90% occurring only once. The sequencing input was peripheral blood. These receptors all stem from a human donor in a cohort sampled during active COVID-19.

The genes are TRBV15 and TRBJ2-5; D possibly corresponds to TRBD2 (6 bases). With 3 bases removed from V and 5 bases from J, the gap between germline ends came to 13 bases. The CDR3 spans 14 residues. CDR1 is LNHNV, CDR2 YYDKDF, per germline (reference sequence). DNA of the CDR3: TGTGCCACCAGCAGTGCACTAGCATGGGAGACCCAGTACTTC. Translating it yields CATSSALAWETQYF.

This chain's CDR3 is CASSSPGQGVHEQYF. CDR3 sequence (DNA): TGTGCCAGCTCCTCTCCGGGACAGGGTGTTCACGAGCAGTACTTC. V and J are TRBV18 and TRBJ2-7, with 9 bases fitting TRBD1. The CDR3 extends over 15 amino acids. The germline CDR1 and CDR2 sequences are KGHSH and LQKENI. Losses at the gene ends were 6 bases for V and 5 bases for J; bases not matched to a gene: 11.

CDR3 residues: CASSGTSVGPYEQYF. CDR3 sequence (DNA): TGTGCCAGCAGCGGGACTAGCGTAGGCCCCTACGAGCAGTACTTC. V is TRBV5-4 and J is TRBJ2-7; 10 nucleotides line up with TRBD2. The V gene's germline CDR1 is SGHNT and CDR2 YYREEE (reference sequence). J was trimmed by 2 bases and V by 4 bases; bases with no gene match: 6. The CDR3 sequence is 15 residues long.

A few counts support this clone. The V and J genes are TRBV2 and TRBJ2-1; the D gene is possibly TRBD2 (6 bases). V lost 6 bases, J lost 4 bases, and 13 bases lay in between. CDR1 SNHLY and CDR2 FYNNEI come from the germline V gene. This CDR3 is built from 14 residues. CDR3 nucleotide sequence: TGTGCCAGCAGCGCGAGGAGGGGATACAATGAGCAGTTCTTC. This sequence encodes CASSARRGYNEQFF.

The V call is TRBV9, the J call TRBJ2-7; D gene unclear. V gave up 4 bases and J gave up 3 bases, with 8 bases separating them. This CDR3 is built from 12 residues. Germline assignment: CDR1 SGDLS and CDR2 YYNGEE. The CDR3 spells CASSPDFYEQYF. The CDR3 coding sequence is TGTGCCAGCAGCCCCGACTTCTACGAGCAGTACTTC.

The V call is TRBV7-2, the J call TRBJ2-5; 8 bases map to TRBD2. The germline V gene has CDR1 SGHTA and CDR2 FQGNSA. The CDR3 has 16 amino acids. After removal of 0 bases from V and 6 bases from J, the junction contained 9 bases not matched to a gene. The chain's CDR3 is CASSLAQGSGGKTQYF. The CDR3 DNA follows: TGTGCCAGCAGCTTAGCACAGGGTTCGGGGGGGAAGACCCAGTACTTC.

The rearrangement links TRBV28 to TRBJ2-7; D gene ambiguous. The germline CDR1 and CDR2 sequences are MDHEN and SYDVKM. The CDR3 runs to 12 residues. Trimming stripped 5 bases from V and 7 bases from J, with 12 bases between. The CDR3 DNA is TGTGCCAGCAGTCACTCGGGTGGTGAGCAGTACTTC. Translated, it gives CASSHSGGEQYF.

CDR3 in DNA: TGTGCCAGCAGCTTTCAACCGGGACTACCGCCAGGAGAAAACATTCAGTACTTC. Translated: CASSFQPGLPPGENIQYF. V is TRBV7-6 and J is TRBJ2-4; TRBD2 matches 7 bases. J lost 5 bases, V lost 3 bases, and 16 bases had no gene match. Germline assignment: CDR1 SGHVS and CDR2 FNYEAQ. This CDR3 spans 18 amino acids. Together with reference TRBV7-6 and TRBJ2-4, the CDR3 gives the full variable domain: GAGVSQSPRYKVTKRGQDVALRCDPISGHVSLYWYRQALGQGPEFLTYFNYEAQQDKSGLPNDRFSAERPEGSISTLTIQRTEQRDSAMYRCASSFQPGLPPGENIQYFGAGTRLSVL.

This clone has only a few counts. The rearrangement links TRBV3-1 (or the pseudogene TRBV3-2) to TRBJ2-7; TRBD2 agrees at 8 bases. The CDR3 sequence is 17 residues long. V lost 6 bases, J lost 0 bases, and 13 bases stayed unmatched. Germline CDR1 LGHDT, CDR2 YNNKEL (reference sequence). Here the CDR3 DNA reads TGTGCCAGCAGGAACCACGGTGGCGGGGGGAGCTCCTACGAGCAGTACTTC. This encodes CASRNHGGGGSSYEQYF.